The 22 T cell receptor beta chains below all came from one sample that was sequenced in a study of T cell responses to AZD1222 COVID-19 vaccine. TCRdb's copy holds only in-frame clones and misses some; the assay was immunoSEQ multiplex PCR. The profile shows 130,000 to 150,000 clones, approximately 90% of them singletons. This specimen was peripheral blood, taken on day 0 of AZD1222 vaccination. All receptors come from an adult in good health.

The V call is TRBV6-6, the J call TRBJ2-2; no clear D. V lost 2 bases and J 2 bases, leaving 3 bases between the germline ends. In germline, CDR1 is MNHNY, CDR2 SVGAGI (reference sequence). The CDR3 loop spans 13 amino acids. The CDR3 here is CASSYPNTGELFF. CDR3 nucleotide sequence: TGTGCCAGCAGTTACCCAAACACCGGGGAGCTGTTTTTT.

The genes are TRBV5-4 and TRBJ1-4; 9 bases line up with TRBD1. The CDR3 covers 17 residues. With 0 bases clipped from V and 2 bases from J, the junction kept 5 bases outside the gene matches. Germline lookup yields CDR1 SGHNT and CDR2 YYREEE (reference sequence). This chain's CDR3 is CASSLVQGAITNEKLFF. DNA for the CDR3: TGTGCCAGCAGCTTGGTACAGGGGGCCATCACTAATGAAAAACTGTTTTTT.

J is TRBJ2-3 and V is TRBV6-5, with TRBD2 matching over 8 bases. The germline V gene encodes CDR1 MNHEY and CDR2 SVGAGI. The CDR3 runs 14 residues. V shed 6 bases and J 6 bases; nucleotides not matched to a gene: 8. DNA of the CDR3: TGTGCCAGCAGAAGGGCGGGGGGCCATGATACGCAGTATTTT. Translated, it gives CASRRAGGHDTQYF.

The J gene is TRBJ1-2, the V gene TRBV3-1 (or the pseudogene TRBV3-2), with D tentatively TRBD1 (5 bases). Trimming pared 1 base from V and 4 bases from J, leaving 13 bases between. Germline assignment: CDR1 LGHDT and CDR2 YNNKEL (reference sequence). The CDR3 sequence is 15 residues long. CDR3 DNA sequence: TGTGCCAGCAGCCAAGTCCGGGGGGTCACCTATGGCTACACCTTC. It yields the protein CASSQVRGVTYGYTF.

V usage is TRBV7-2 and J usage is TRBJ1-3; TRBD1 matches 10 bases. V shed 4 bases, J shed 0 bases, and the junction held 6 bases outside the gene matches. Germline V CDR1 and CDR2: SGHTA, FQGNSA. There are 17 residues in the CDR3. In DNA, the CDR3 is TGTGCCAGCAGCTGGACAGGGGGACTCAGCTCTGGAAACACCATATATTTT. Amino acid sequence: CASSWTGGLSSGNTIYF.

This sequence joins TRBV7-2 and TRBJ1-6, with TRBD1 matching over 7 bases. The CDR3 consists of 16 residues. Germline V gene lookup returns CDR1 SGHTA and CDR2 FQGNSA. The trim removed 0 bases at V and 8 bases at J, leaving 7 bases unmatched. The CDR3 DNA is TGTGCCAGCAGCTTAGCCAGACAGGGTTTAGATTCACCCCTCCACTTT. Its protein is CASSLARQGLDSPLHF.

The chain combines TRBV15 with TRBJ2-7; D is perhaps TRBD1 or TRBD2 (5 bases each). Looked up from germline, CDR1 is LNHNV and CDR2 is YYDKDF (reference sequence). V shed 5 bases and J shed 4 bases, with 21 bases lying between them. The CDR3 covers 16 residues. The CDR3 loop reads CATSEGTALFRYEQYF. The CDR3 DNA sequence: TGTGCCACCAGCGAGGGGACGGCCCTCTTTCGTTACGAGCAGTACTTC. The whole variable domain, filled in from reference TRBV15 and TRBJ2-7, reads DAMVIQNPRYQVTQFGKPVTLSCSQTLNHNVMYWYQQKSSQAPKLLFHYYDKDFNNEADTPDNFQSRRPNTSFCFLDIRSPGLGDTAMYLCATSEGTALFRYEQYFGPGTRLTVT.

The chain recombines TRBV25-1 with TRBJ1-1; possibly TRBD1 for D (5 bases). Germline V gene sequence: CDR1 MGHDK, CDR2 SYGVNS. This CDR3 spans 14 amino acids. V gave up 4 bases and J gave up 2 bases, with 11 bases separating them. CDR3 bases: TGTGCCAGCAGTGTCCAGGGAGTAAACACTGAAGCTTTCTTT. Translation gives CASSVQGVNTEAFF.

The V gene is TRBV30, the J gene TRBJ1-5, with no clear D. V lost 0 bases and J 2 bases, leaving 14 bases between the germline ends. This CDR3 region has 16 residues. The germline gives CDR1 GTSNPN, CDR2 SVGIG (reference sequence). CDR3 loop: CAWSVHRRKGNQPQHF. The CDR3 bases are TGTGCCTGGAGTGTACATCGGCGGAAAGGCAATCAGCCCCAGCATTTT. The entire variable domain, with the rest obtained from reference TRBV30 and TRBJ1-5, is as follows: SQTIHQWPATLVQPVGSPLSLECTVEGTSNPNLYWYRQAAGRGLQLLFYSVGIGQISSEVPQNLSASRPQDRQFILSSKKLLLSDSGFYLCAWSVHRRKGNQPQHFGDGTRLSIL.

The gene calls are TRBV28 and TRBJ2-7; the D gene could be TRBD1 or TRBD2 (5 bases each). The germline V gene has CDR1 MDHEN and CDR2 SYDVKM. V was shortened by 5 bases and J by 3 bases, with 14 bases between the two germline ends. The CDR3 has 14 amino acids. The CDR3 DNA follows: TGTGCCAGCAGTGTGGGACGGATATTCTACGAGCAGTACTTC. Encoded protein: CASSVGRIFYEQYF.

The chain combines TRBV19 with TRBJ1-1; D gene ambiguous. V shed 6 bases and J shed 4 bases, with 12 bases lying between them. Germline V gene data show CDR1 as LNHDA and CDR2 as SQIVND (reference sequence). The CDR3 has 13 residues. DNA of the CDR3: TGTGCCAGTAGATACACCCAAGTCACTGAAGCTTTCTTT. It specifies CASRYTQVTEAFF.

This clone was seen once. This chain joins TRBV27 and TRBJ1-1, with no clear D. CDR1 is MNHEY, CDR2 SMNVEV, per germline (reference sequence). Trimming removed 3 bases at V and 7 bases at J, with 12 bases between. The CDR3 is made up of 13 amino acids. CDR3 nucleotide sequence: TGTGCCAGCAGTTTCTGGGTTGGGGATGAAGCTTTCTTT. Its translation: CASSFWVGDEAFF.

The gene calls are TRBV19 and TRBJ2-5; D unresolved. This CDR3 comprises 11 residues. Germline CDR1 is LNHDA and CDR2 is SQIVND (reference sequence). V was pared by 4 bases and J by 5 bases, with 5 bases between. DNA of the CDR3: TGTGCCAGTAGTACCGTGGAGACCCAGTACTTC. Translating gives CASSTVETQYF.

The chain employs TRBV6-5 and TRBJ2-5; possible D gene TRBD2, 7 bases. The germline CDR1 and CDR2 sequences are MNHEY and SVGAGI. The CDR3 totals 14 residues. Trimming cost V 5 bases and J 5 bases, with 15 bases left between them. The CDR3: CASSHHRGAETQYF. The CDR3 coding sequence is TGTGCCAGCAGTCATCACCGGGGGGCCGAGACCCAGTACTTC.

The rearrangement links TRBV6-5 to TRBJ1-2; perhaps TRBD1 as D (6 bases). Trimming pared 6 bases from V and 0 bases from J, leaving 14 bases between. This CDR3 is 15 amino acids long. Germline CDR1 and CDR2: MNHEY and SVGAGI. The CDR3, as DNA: TGTGCCAGCAGGGGCCAGGGGCCTTCTAACTATGGCTACACCTTC. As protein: CASRGQGPSNYGYTF.

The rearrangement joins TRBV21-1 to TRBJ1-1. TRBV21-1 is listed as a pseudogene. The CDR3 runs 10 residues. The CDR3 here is CASSRTEAFF. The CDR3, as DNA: TGTGCCAGCAGCAGGACTGAAGCTTTCTTT.

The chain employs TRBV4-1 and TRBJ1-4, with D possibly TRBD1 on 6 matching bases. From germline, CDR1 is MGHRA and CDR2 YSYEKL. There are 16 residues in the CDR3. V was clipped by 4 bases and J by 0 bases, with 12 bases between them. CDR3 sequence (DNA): TGCGCCAGCAGCCCAAGGGGGAGCGCAACTAATGAAAAACTGTTTTTT. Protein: CASSPRGSATNEKLFF.

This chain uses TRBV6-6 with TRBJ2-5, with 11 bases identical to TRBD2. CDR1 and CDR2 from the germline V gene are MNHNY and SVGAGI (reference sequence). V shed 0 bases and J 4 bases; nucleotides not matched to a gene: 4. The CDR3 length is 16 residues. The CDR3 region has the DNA TGTGCCAGCAGTTACTCCTATAGCGGGGGGGGAGAGACCCAGTACTTC. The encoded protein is CASSYSYSGGGETQYF.

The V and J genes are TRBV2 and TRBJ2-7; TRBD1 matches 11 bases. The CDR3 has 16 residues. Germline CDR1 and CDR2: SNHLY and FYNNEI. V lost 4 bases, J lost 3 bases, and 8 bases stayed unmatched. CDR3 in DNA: TGTGCCAGCAGTGCGGAAACGGGACAGGGGGTCTACGAGCAGTACTTC. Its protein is CASSAETGQGVYEQYF.

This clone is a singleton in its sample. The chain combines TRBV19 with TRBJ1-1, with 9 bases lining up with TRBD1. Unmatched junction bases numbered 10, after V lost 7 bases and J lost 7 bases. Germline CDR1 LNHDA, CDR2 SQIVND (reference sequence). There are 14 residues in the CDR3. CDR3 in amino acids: CASKIDRGNLEAFF. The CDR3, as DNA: TGTGCCAGTAAGATCGACAGGGGGAATCTTGAAGCTTTCTTT.

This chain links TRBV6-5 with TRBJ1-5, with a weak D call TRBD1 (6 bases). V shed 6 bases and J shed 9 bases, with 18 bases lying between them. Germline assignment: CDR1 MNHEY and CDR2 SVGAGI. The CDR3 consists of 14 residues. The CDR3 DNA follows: TGTGCCAGCAGCTATGACAGGTCTGGGACGCCCCAGCATTTT. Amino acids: CASSYDRSGTPQHF.

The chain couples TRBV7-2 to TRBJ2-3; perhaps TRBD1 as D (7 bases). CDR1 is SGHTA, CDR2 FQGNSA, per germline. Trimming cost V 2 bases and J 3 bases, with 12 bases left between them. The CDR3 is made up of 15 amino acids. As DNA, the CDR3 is TGTGCCAGCAGCTTAAGTCCAGGGGGGACAGATACGCAGTATTTT. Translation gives CASSLSPGGTDTQYF.